These 6 T cell receptor beta chains were sequenced from one sample in a study of control samples from healthy donors and cancer patients. Sequencing was performed with immunoSEQ multiplex PCR; in TCRdb, only in-frame clones are kept and a portion is missing. The table records around 30,000 clones, around 90% of them present only once. Source material: PBMCs. The receptors shown here come from a man between 50 and 59 years old with lung cancer.

This chain uses TRBV11-2 with TRBJ1-1; D remains ambiguous. The CDR3 has 14 amino acids. The germline V gene has CDR1 SGHAT and CDR2 FQNNGV. The V end was cut by 0 bases, the J end by 4 bases, with 9 bases between. The CDR3 bases are TGTGCCAGCAGCTTAGATGGCCCCGCCACTGAAGCTTTCTTT. This codes for CASSLDGPATEAFF.

The chain has TRBV5-1 and TRBJ1-3; weak D call: TRBD1 (5 bases). This CDR3 is 17 amino acids long. V lost 0 bases and J lost 4, with 17 bases in between. CDR1 and CDR2 (germline): SGHRS, YFSETQ. As DNA, the CDR3 is TGCGCCAGCAGCTTGGCTGGTGGAGGGACGTACGGAAACACCATATATTTT. It codes for CASSLAGGGTYGNTIYF.

This chain links TRBV19 with TRBJ2-2; 9 bases map to TRBD1. In germline, CDR1 is LNHDA, CDR2 SQIVND (reference sequence). The CDR3 loop spans 16 amino acids. The V gene end was trimmed by 3 bases and the J gene end by 5 bases; junction bases not matched to a gene: 7. The CDR3 protein is CASSMDRGLVTGELFF. The CDR3 DNA is TGTGCCAGTAGTATGGACAGGGGACTGGTAACCGGGGAGCTGTTTTTT.

The chain joins TRBV3-1 (or the pseudogene TRBV3-2) to TRBJ1-1; D not resolved. The V end was cut by 0 bases, the J end by 8 bases, with 10 bases between. Germline V CDR1 and CDR2: LGHDT, YNNKEL (reference sequence). CDR3 length: 13 residues. CDR3: CASSQDLFEEAFF. The CDR3 coding sequence is TGTGCCAGCAGCCAAGATCTGTTCGAAGAAGCTTTCTTT.

As regards this clone: One end of the junction does not line up with germline, which may come from a read error. The chain carries TRBV19 and TRBJ1-1, with D hard to call. CDR1 and CDR2 from the germline V gene are LNHDA and SQIVND (reference sequence). CDR3 length: 12 amino acids. The CDR3 DNA reads TGTGCCAGTAGTATTGGGAACGCTGAAGCTTTCTTT. The encoded protein is CASSIGNAEAFF.

The V and J genes are TRBV4-3 and TRBJ2-5; 9 nucleotides align to TRBD2. This CDR3 has 15 residues. CDR1 is LGHNA and CDR2 is YSLEER in the germline V gene. V lost 0 bases and J lost 1; bases outside the gene matches: 0. CDR3 nucleotide sequence: TGCGCCAGCAGCCAAGAGCGGGGGGGCCAAGAGACCCAGTACTTC. The encoded protein is CASSQERGGQETQYF.